The 13 T cell receptor beta chains below all came from one sample that was sequenced in a study of T cells expressing NK-cell markers. TCRdb re-analyzed the 5' RACE reads; it lists each CDR3 protein once, without DNA. Its listing shows hundreds of thousands of distinct CDR3 sequences. The sequenced material came from blood T cells: a sorted CD56 or NKG2C T cell subset, CD4+ or CD8+ T cells, or bulk PBMC T cells (not recorded which). These receptors came from a man aged 18 to 30 in good health.

CDR3 sequence reads: CASSLGVRAGGLSRAYNEQFF. The rearrangement joins TRBV12-3 or TRBV12-4 to TRBJ2-1; checking the TCRdb D call of TRBD2 is not possible without DNA. The CDR3 length is 21 residues.

V gene TRBV11-2 combines with J gene TRBJ2-5; without DNA, the TCRdb call of TRBD1 cannot be checked. This CDR3 comprises 14 residues. Germline CDR1 is SGHAT and CDR2 is FQNNGV. The CDR3 loop is CASSLDGGPETQYF.

The rearrangement links TRBV7-9 to TRBJ1-2; TCRdb picks TRBD1, but there is no DNA to check that call. Germline CDR1 SEHNR, CDR2 FQNEAQ (reference sequence). This CDR3 contains 16 residues. The CDR3 region is CASSVDPGADKDGYTF. Drawing the rest from reference TRBV7-9 and TRBJ1-2, the complete variable domain is DTGVSQNPRHKITKRGQNVTFRCDPISEHNRLYWYRQTLGQGPEFLTYFQNEAQLEKSRLLSDRFSAERPKGSFSTLEIQRTEQGDSAMYLCASSVDPGADKDGYTFGSGTRLTVV.

The chain employs TRBV5-1 and TRBJ2-2; TCRdb designates TRBD1, a call that cannot be tested without DNA. Germline CDR1 reads SGHRS; CDR2 reads YFSETQ. CDR3 length equals 17 residues. CDR3 in amino acids: CASSLTGVTLNTGELFF. The full variable domain, rest sourced from reference TRBV5-1 and TRBJ2-2, is KAGVTQTPRYLIKTRGQQVTLSCSPISGHRSVSWYQQTPGQGLQFLFEYFSETQRNKGNFPGRFSGRQFSNSRSEMNVSTLELGDSALYLCASSLTGVTLNTGELFFGEGSRLTVL.

The CDR3 sequence is CASSLSQGARYTEAFF. V and J are TRBV7-2 and TRBJ1-1; as DNA is missing, the TRBD1 call by TCRdb cannot be tested. The CDR3 totals 16 residues. Germline CDR1 SGHTA, CDR2 FQGNSA.

This sequence joins TRBV20-1 and TRBJ2-1; as DNA is missing, the TRBD2 call by TCRdb cannot be tested. The CDR3 totals 15 residues. Germline V gives CDR1 DFQATT, CDR2 SNEGSKA (reference sequence). This CDR3 is CSALGGVSSYNEQFF.

This chain connects TRBV5-1 to TRBJ2-1; absent DNA, TCRdb's TRBD2 call cannot be checked. CDR1 and CDR2 (germline): SGHRS, YFSETQ. This CDR3 contains 15 residues. CDR3 sequence reads: CASTLPSGPSDEQFF.

The V gene is TRBV7-9, the J gene TRBJ1-2; the D call from TCRdb, TRBD1, cannot be confirmed without DNA. This CDR3 region has 15 residues. In germline, CDR1 is SEHNR, CDR2 FQNEAQ (reference sequence). CDR3 amino acids: CASSAGQGRGIGYTF.

The chain links TRBV7-2 to TRBJ1-2; with no DNA, the TCRdb D assignment of TRBD1 cannot be verified. The CDR3 has 15 residues. Germline CDR1 SGHTA, CDR2 FQGNSA. The CDR3 reads CASSLSSGALDGYTF.

The chain recombines TRBV12-3 or TRBV12-4 with TRBJ2-1; TCRdb's D gene call, TRBD1, goes unchecked for lack of DNA. CDR3 length equals 15 residues. The chain's CDR3 is CASSLAAGVLNEQFF.

J is TRBJ2-7 and V is TRBV28; TCRdb returns TRBD2, unconfirmable since there is no DNA. The CDR3 consists of 19 residues. Germline CDR1 MDHEN, CDR2 SYDVKM. The CDR3 spells CASSFYMGLAGSFPYEQYF.

This chain joins TRBV7-9 and TRBJ2-5; TCRdb's D gene call, TRBD2, goes unchecked for lack of DNA. CDR3 length: 15 residues. CDR1 and CDR2 (germline): SEHNR, FQNEAQ (reference sequence). CDR3 sequence reads: CASSTLAGANETQYF.

The chain carries TRBV25-1 and TRBJ2-2; checking the TCRdb D call of TRBD1 is not possible without DNA. The CDR3 runs to 14 residues. Per germline, CDR1 MGHDK and CDR2 SYGVNS. The CDR3 sequence: CASSSDRNTGELFF.